The T cell receptor beta chain under discussion was sequenced for a study of T-cell reconstitution after alpha-beta-depleted transplantation in children. TCRbeta library construction was performed incorporating unique molecular identifiers. Each CDR3 protein is one row after TCRdb ran MiXCR on the PCR reads. In the table there are about 78,000 distinct CDR3 sequences, over 12% of which are singletons. The V and J ends lost 5 bases and 3 bases, in that order; junction bases with no gene match: 9. From germline, CDR1 is DFQATT and CDR2 SNEGSKA (reference sequence). The CDR3 loop spans 16 amino acids. This chain connects TRBV20-1 to TRBJ2-6, with TRBD1 matching 8 bases. The origin of this receptor is a male patient between 2 and 15 years old who had a stem cell transplant for acute lymphoblastic leukemia, so the T cells may come from the graft donor. The sample here was PBMCs, mostly from graft donor cells, taken 180 days after TCRalphabeta/CD19-depleted stem cell transplant. CDR3 nucleotide sequence: TGCAGTGCTCCAGGGGGCGCATTCGTTGGGGCCAACGTCCTGACTTTC. It translates to CSAPGGAFVGANVLTF.